The T cell receptor (beta chain) described here comes from a study of CD8 T cells in ankylosing spondylitis. Overall study findings and caveats: Ankylosing spondylitis blood appeared to be characterized by a TCR beta motif of under 10 highly homologous variants.

There are 9 residues in the CDR3. CDR1 is SQVTM, CDR2 ANQGSEA, per germline. This clonotype occurred many times. The antigen remains unidentified. At one boundary the junction diverges from the germline segment, which might be a read error. TCRdb called the 5' RACE reads again in MiXCR, with one record for every CDR3 protein. The data show some 130,000 distinct CDR3 sequences, roughly 9% seen once. The sequenced sample consisted of blood, either unsorted or a sorted T cell fraction (not recorded which). The J gene is TRBJ1-2, the V gene TRBV29-1; D gene ambiguous. The source is a male donor with ankylosing spondylitis or in good health (not recorded which). CDR3 region: CSSVHPLSF. In nucleotides, the CDR3 is TGCAGCTCTGTCCACCCCTTATCGTTC.